This T cell receptor beta chain was identified in a study of cytomegalovirus exposure and HLA in healthy donors. Only in-frame clones appear in the TCRdb table, and some are missing; sequencing was by immunoSEQ multiplex PCR. The repertoire has 200,000 to 250,000 clones, about 89% of them found once; the top ten carry roughly 1%. An approximately 120-subject validation cohort, separate from the approximately 610-subject first cohort, supplied the donors. This clonotype originated in a woman under 30 in good health and CMV-seronegative. The source material was PBMCs.

CDR3: CASSPRTAYEQYF. The CDR3 DNA follows: TGTGCCAGCAGCCCGCGGACTGCCTACGAGCAGTACTTC. The V gene is TRBV4-2, the J gene TRBJ2-7, with a tentative D call TRBD2 (5 bases). From germline, CDR1 is LGHNA and CDR2 YNFKEQ. This CDR3 contains 13 residues. Trimming took off 4 bases at V and 2 bases at J, with 9 bases between the two ends.